Sequencing of this T cell receptor beta chain was carried out in a study of blood T cells in healthy people across ages. Study at large: When template switching was applied, about one barcoded beta molecule was captured per two T cells. Findings and caveats of the study: Expanded clonotype changes were possibly confounded by unknown donor CMV status. Because sorting was not performed, PBMCs prevented conclusive naive versus antigen-experienced comparison.

The germline CDR1 and CDR2 sequences are SEHNR and FQNEAQ (reference sequence). V lost 2 bases and J lost 4, with 15 bases in between. This CDR3 spans 15 amino acids. The second PCR ran roughly 6 to 12 cycles with a sample-barcoded 5' primer and J-beta primers. Via MiXCR, TCRdb re-called the 5' RACE reads, giving one row per CDR3 protein. The repertoire has 850,000 to 1,100,000 distinct CDR3 sequences, more than 30% of them found once; the top ten carry about an eighth. About this clonotype: What it binds is not known.

Total RNA extraction produced at least 5 micrograms (per sample) for the study. The chain joins TRBV7-9 to TRBJ2-7, with D possibly matching TRBD1 (5 bases). The TCR was taken from a young man in good health. The source material was blood. The CDR3: CASSLSGWAKYEQYF. CDR3 in DNA: TGTGCCAGCAGCTTATCAGGGTGGGCCAAATACGAGCAGTACTTC. Looking up the rest from reference TRBV7-9 and TRBJ2-7 gives the full variable domain: DTGVSQNPRHKITKRGQNVTFRCDPISEHNRLYWYRQTLGQGPEFLTYFQNEAQLEKSRLLSDRFSAERPKGSFSTLEIQRTEQGDSAMYLCASSLSGWAKYEQYFGPGTRLTVT.